The entry below describes one T cell receptor beta chain. The specificity of this receptor is unknown. No quality values exist for individual bases; no much larger clone is one base distant. Each collaborating institution followed its own protocols to collect whole blood in K2EDTA tubes. Collaborator samples were shipped for TCRbeta analysis as frozen whole blood, isolated PBMCs, or DNA extracted from either sample type. CDR1 and CDR2 were assigned from the germline V gene as LGHNA and YNFKEQ. Unmatched junction bases come to 11, with V trimmed by 2 bases and J by 6 bases. The CDR3 holds 18 amino acids from the cysteine to the phenylalanine. Of the read, only the CDR3 DNA is kept; its 54 bases are in frame from base 1. TCRbeta CDR3 regions were amplified from genomic DNA using the immunoSEQ Assay, a bias-controlled multiplex PCR. Per the source publication's procedure: Nucleated cell counts per sample were estimated from amplification of reference gene primers within the assay. To quantify the absolute abundance of each unique TCRbeta CDR3 rearrangement, sequence reads were collapsed and filtered. For each sample, productive Simpson clonality was calculated by taking the square root of Simpson's diversity index across productive rearrangements. Imported from immuneACCESS, the table was reduced by TCRdb to in-frame sequences with V and J called. These copies leave out some clones; in studies compared against another copy, an unresolved V gene accounts for under half, and the cause of the remainder is not known. The V and J calls and clone size come from that table; D and trimming were worked out from the DNA. The sample table contains about 44,000 clones; only one count was recorded for 80% to 90% of them. Roughly 1.4% of the sample goes to the ten largest clones.

These data belong to a study of blood T cell repertoires in COVID-19 (dated by TCRdb to 2019 to 2021). Describing the broader study: The collaborator samples originated in the United States, Italy and Spain and spanned the acute and convalescent phases of COVID-19. The material from the prospective study consisted of cDNA or gDNA derived from T cells, B-cell-depleted T cells, or PBMCs. The dataset comprised deeply sampled blood TCRbeta repertoires from subjects exposed to, actively infected with, or recovered from COVID-19. A freely available public database, intended as a resource for researchers studying the immune response to SARS-CoV-2, is where the repertoires were released. Samples came from the ongoing ImmuneRACE study (first 160 participants) plus 1,254 subjects from 6 global collaborators. Sample metadata almost always included a de-identified subject ID, COVID-19 status, age in years and sex. Where HLA class I and class II types were available, the types were taken from metadata supplied by the sample provider, not from assay-based typing. Results the study describes overall, beyond this receptor: The amount of clinical and demographic metadata varied by source and participant and was provided uncurated.

Sequenced material: peripheral blood. The clonotype originates from a woman aged 40 to 50 with acute or convalescent COVID-19. This sequence uses TRBV4-2 and TRBJ2-3; 13 of the junction bases match TRBD2. Read as DNA, the sequence is TGTGCCAGCAGCCAACCTCAGGGACTAGCGGGGTTGGGTGATACGCAGTATTTT. Its translation is CASSQPQGLAGLGDTQYF.